These T cell receptor beta chains were read from a single sample in a study of molecular identifiers for immune sequencing clone quantification. A single record per CDR3 protein comes from TCRdb applying MiXCR to the PCR reads. The sample includes about 510,000 distinct CDR3 sequences, around a fifth seen only once; the top ten take approximately 0.8%. The sample was naive CD8+ T cells from blood, with Jurkat cell RNA spiked in. These receptors originate from a human donor in good health. Some libraries in this study had Jurkat cell RNA spiked in. Each CDR3 is given with its conserved first and last residue. Fields, in order: D gene, V gene, J gene, clone size, CDR3 protein, CDR3 DNA. D genes are given only for firm matches. Clone size is not always given. Where it is, it says once, few, many or a class for expanded clones.

TRBD1	TRBV29-1	TRBJ1-5	NA	CSVLTGDSNRPQHF	TGCAGCGTTCTCACAGGGGATAGCAATCGGCCCCAGCATTTT
TRBD2	TRBV9	TRBJ2-3	few	CASSAGTSGGALKDTQYF	TGTGCCAGCAGCGCAGGGACTAGCGGGGGGGCCTTAAAAGATACGCAGTATTTT
NA	TRBV12-3/TRBV12-4	TRBJ2-2	NA	CASRGLPKNTGELFF	TGTGCCAGCAGAGGACTACCCAAGAACACCGGGGAGCTGTTTTTT
TRBD1	TRBV7-2	TRBJ2-1	many	CASSRLDRGSYNEQFF	TGTGCCAGCAGCCGCCTGGACAGGGGGTCCTACAATGAGCAGTTCTTC
NA	TRBV18	TRBJ2-3	many	CASSPIYTGADTQYF	TGTGCCAGCTCACCGATATATACAGGCGCAGATACGCAGTATTTT
TRBD2	TRBV4-3	TRBJ2-7	many	CASSQGVPSGGDEQYF	TGCGCCAGCAGCCAAGGGGTTCCTAGCGGGGGGGATGAGCAGTACTTC
NA	TRBV19	TRBJ2-7	NA	CASSISWEYEQYF	TGTGCCAGTAGTATTTCCTGGGAATACGAGCAGTACTTC
NA	TRBV20-1	TRBJ2-7	few	CSARDLTLPSYEQYF	TGCAGTGCTAGAGATCTAACGTTACCCTCCTACGAGCAGTACTTC
TRBD2	TRBV28	TRBJ2-6	NA	CASSFGLAGAVGANVPTF	TGTGCCAGCAGTTTCGGACTAGCGGGAGCTGTTGGGGCCAACGTCCCGACTTTC
NA	TRBV27	TRBJ2-7	few	CASSLSGAPSYEQYF	TGTGCCAGCAGTTTATCGGGGGCCCCTTCCTACGAGCAGTACTTC
NA	TRBV6-5	TRBJ1-4	few	CASSWTTGRGEKLFF	TGTGCCAGCAGTTGGACCACAGGGAGAGGTGAAAAACTGTTTTTT
TRBD1	TRBV12-3/TRBV12-4	TRBJ2-1	few	CASSRSWDSNNEQFF	TGTGCCAGCAGTCGTTCATGGGACAGCAACAATGAGCAGTTCTTC
NA	TRBV5-5	TRBJ2-7	many	CASSLEGGTSSGEQYF	TGTGCCAGCAGCTTGGAAGGCGGAACCTCTTCGGGGGAGCAGTACTTC
NA	TRBV7-3	TRBJ2-3	many	CASSYSLPPDTQYF	TGTGCCAGCAGCTATTCATTGCCCCCAGATACGCAGTATTTT
NA	TRBV4-3	TRBJ1-1	few	CASSQDRGSVGAFF	TGCGCCAGCAGCCAAGATCGGGGCTCCGTCGGAGCTTTCTTT
NA	TRBV7-8	TRBJ2-1	NA	CASSLTVGRASSYNEQFF	TGTGCCAGCAGCTTAACCGTCGGAAGGGCCAGCTCCTACAATGAGCAGTTCTTC
NA	TRBV29-1	TRBJ2-2	many	CSVEDQSTLTGELFF	TGCAGCGTTGAAGATCAGTCAACTCTGACCGGGGAGCTGTTTTTT
NA	TRBV30	TRBJ2-7	NA	CAWSVLGSSEQYF	TGTGCCTGGAGTGTACTAGGATCCTCCGAGCAGTACTTC
NA	TRBV12-3/TRBV12-4	TRBJ2-7	NA	CASSPLNGYEQYF	TGTGCCAGCAGTCCCCTCAATGGGTACGAGCAGTACTTC
NA	TRBV24-1	TRBJ2-2	NA	CATIANTGELFF	TGTGCCACCATAGCGAACACCGGGGAGCTGTTTTTT
NA	TRBV20-1	TRBJ2-5	many	CSARPGAGRQETQYF	TGCAGTGCTAGGCCCGGCGCGGGGCGACAAGAGACCCAGTACTTC
NA	TRBV5-6	TRBJ2-7	NA	CASSWGRGEQYF	TGTGCCAGCAGCTGGGGACGAGGGGAGCAGTACTTC
TRBD1	TRBV12-3/TRBV12-4	TRBJ1-2	many	CASRDGTGFSSGYTF	TGTGCCAGCAGGGACGGGACAGGGTTCTCCTCAGGCTACACCTTC
TRBD1	TRBV19	TRBJ2-2	NA	CASRIQGALFTDTGELFF	TGTGCCAGTAGAATACAGGGGGCACTATTTACGGACACCGGGGAGCTGTTTTTT